This T cell receptor beta chain was identified in a study of beta chain features in type 1 diabetes (dated by TCRdb to 2017 to 2018). For the study in its entirety: Mean age, gender distribution, total cell number and subset yield did not differ between patients and healthy donors. Regulatory and stem cell-like memory subsets were obtained from only 8 patients and about eight healthy donors, while naive and central memory subsets were obtained from all 30 or so donors. The study compared TCRB repertoires of sorted circulating CD4+ T cell subsets between recently diagnosed type 1 diabetes patients and matched healthy donors. Across all samples, 90 million to 130 million sorted cells were examined, and cell number per subset correlated strongly with RNA yield. Study-wide conclusions, independent of this receptor: Because the HLA sub-analyses included only small numbers of individuals, any influence of HLA type on TCRB rearrangement was left unresolved. Naive, central memory and regulatory TCRB repertoires appeared to be more alike among patients than among healthy donors. Type 1 diabetes patients showed a moderate but significant shortening of TCRB CDR3 length in all four CD4+ subsets. At VDJ recombination sites, patients with type 1 diabetes made fewer insertions and deleted more nucleotides, a pattern implying thymic rearrangement abnormalities. PCR may preferentially amplify shorter templates, but because patient and control samples were amplified and corrected together, any resulting skew would affect both groups equally. Because cDNA was sequenced instead of genomic DNA, activated cells with high expression could be over-represented, although the groups did not differ in activation or CD3 levels.

There are a few counts of this clone. What this receptor recognizes is not known. Base-call qualities are not available, and no considerably larger clone is one nucleotide away. V is pared back by 3 bases and J by 6 bases, with 5 bases lying between the germline termini. The germline V gene sets CDR1 to MDHEN and CDR2 to SYDVKM. Measured from the cysteine to the phenylalanine, the CDR3 is 11 residues long. CDR3 DNA is the only sequence kept; it has 33 bases, read in frame from the first base. The entire isolated RNA was reverse transcribed using the High Capacity cDNA Reverse Transcription Kit, and thus expressed TCRB transcripts were sequenced. Deep immunoSEQ sequencing was applied to naive, central memory and regulatory T cell samples, giving an average of about 3.4 million total reads per sample. Sorted cells were lysed in RLT buffer and RNA was extracted with DNase-treated RNeasy Micro or Mini kits, depending on cell number. Each cell subset was processed on its own to prevent cross-contamination, while patient and healthy donor samples were processed together. Using the immunoSEQ multiplex PCR, TCRB sequences were amplified from cDNA into 87-bp fragments spanning the CDR3 region. Amplicons were sequenced on the Illumina HiSeq platform. The authors processed their data as follows. Synthetic template baselines were used to correct PCR bias computationally, reads within Hamming distance 2 were collapsed, and singletons that could not be merged were discarded. By aligning reads against IMGT, V, D and J genes, CDR3 length, and insertions or deletions at six rearrangement sites were assigned. Within each subset, clonotype counts were normalized to the number of sorted cells before true diversity and Gini coefficients were calculated with the tcR R package. The overlap coefficient, calculated on TCRB nucleotide sequences, was used to quantify repertoire sharing. TCRdb took this table from immuneACCESS and kept in-frame rearrangements with V and J called. Such tables lack part of the clones; where checked against another copy, unresolved V genes explain under half of the gap, and the rest is unexplained. V and J calls and clone size are copied from that table; D and trimming were computed from the DNA. Within this sample are some 370,000 clones, with over 8.5% of them counted one time only. The ten largest account for about 0.6% of the sample.

A single peripheral blood draw of around 100 mL on average was collected from each donor into heparinised tubes. Using a panel that included CD45RO, CCR7, CD25, CD127, CD95 and CD27, naive, central memory, regulatory and stem cell-like memory CD4+ T cells were sorted on a BD FACSAria II. All sorted populations exceeded 95% purity. Right away, PBMCs were isolated by Lymphoprep density gradient centrifugation and were stained directly, with no culture step. So that batch effects would be minimized, each experiment stained and sorted samples in pairs, pairing one healthy donor with one patient. Sequenced input: central memory CD4+ T cells from blood. Here the chain combines TRBV28 and TRBJ1-2, with the D gene not clear enough to name. The TCR sequence derives from a young man with type 1 diabetes. The CDR3 reads CASSLADGYTF. The DNA reads TGTGCCAGCAGTTTGGCTGATGGCTACACCTTC.